A selection of T cell receptor beta chains follows, all from one sample in a study of T cell responses to AZD1222 COVID-19 vaccine. Using immunoSEQ multiplex PCR, the repertoire was profiled, and TCRdb retains in-frame clones only, with some absent. The table includes about 130,000 clones, 70% to 90% detected once. Sequencing used peripheral blood, obtained 28 days after the second AZD1222 dose. Receptor source: an adult who received the AZD1222 COVID-19 vaccine. Each CDR3 is given without its conserved first and last residue. D genes are given only for firm matches.

cdr3_aa: ATSRDAGVSEQY; j_call: TRBJ2-7; v_call: TRBV15; d_call: TRBD2
cdr3_aa: ASSKQGPETQY; j_call: TRBJ2-5; v_call: TRBV6-5; d_call: .
cdr3_aa: ASSQDTGELF; j_call: TRBJ2-2; v_call: TRBV3-1/TRBV3-2; d_call: .
cdr3_aa: ASRFLNTEAF; j_call: TRBJ1-1; v_call: TRBV9; d_call: .
cdr3_aa: ASSFGMPGQGIGSYNSPLH; j_call: TRBJ1-6; v_call: TRBV12-1; d_call: .
cdr3_aa: ATTGGASTNEKLF; j_call: TRBJ1-4; v_call: TRBV19; d_call: TRBD1
cdr3_aa: SAKGAAYNEQF; j_call: TRBJ2-1; v_call: TRBV29-1; d_call: TRBD1
cdr3_aa: ATSDGRDSRASDYGYT; j_call: TRBJ1-2; v_call: TRBV24-1; d_call: TRBD1
cdr3_aa: ASSFRDSNQPQH; j_call: TRBJ1-5; v_call: TRBV7-2; d_call: .
cdr3_aa: ASTPGGGSNTGELF; j_call: TRBJ2-2; v_call: TRBV19; d_call: .
cdr3_aa: ASSLPAGEQF; j_call: TRBJ2-1; v_call: TRBV11-2; d_call: .
cdr3_aa: ASSVAYRGTIY; j_call: TRBJ1-3; v_call: TRBV9; d_call: TRBD1
cdr3_aa: ASSIRGGYEQY; j_call: TRBJ2-7; v_call: TRBV19; d_call: TRBD2
cdr3_aa: ASKYGGNENTEAF; j_call: TRBJ1-1; v_call: TRBV19; d_call: .
cdr3_aa: ASSYWTAPMNEQF; j_call: TRBJ2-1; v_call: TRBV6-2/TRBV6-3; d_call: .
cdr3_aa: ASSLQGFGGYT; j_call: TRBJ1-2; v_call: TRBV12-3/TRBV12-4; d_call: .
cdr3_aa: SVKTGRTEAF; j_call: TRBJ1-1; v_call: TRBV29-1; d_call: .
cdr3_aa: ASSPDRDNEKLF; j_call: TRBJ1-4; v_call: TRBV13; d_call: TRBD1
cdr3_aa: ASSLGGMNTEAF; j_call: TRBJ1-1; v_call: TRBV7-3; d_call: TRBD1
cdr3_aa: ASSLGRGVTGELF; j_call: TRBJ2-2; v_call: TRBV5-4; d_call: TRBD2
cdr3_aa: ASSQDFTSGVETQY; j_call: TRBJ2-5; v_call: TRBV3-1/TRBV3-2; d_call: TRBD2
cdr3_aa: ASGGARLMDEQF; j_call: TRBJ2-1; v_call: TRBV19; d_call: .
cdr3_aa: ASRLAINYGYT; j_call: TRBJ1-2; v_call: TRBV5-5; d_call: .
cdr3_aa: ASSASYSNQPQH; j_call: TRBJ1-5; v_call: TRBV27; d_call: .
cdr3_aa: ASSYRVTDTQY; j_call: TRBJ2-3; v_call: TRBV18; d_call: .
cdr3_aa: ASSPLGQGGYGYT; j_call: TRBJ1-2; v_call: TRBV5-4; d_call: .
cdr3_aa: ASSETGREAF; j_call: TRBJ1-1; v_call: TRBV6-1; d_call: .
cdr3_aa: ASSLEGVASYGYT; j_call: TRBJ1-2; v_call: TRBV7-9; d_call: .
cdr3_aa: AIGDSVSYNEQF; j_call: TRBJ2-1; v_call: TRBV10-3; d_call: TRBD1
cdr3_aa: ASRTGGRYNEQF; j_call: TRBJ2-1; v_call: TRBV19; d_call: TRBD1
cdr3_aa: QGRVNTEAF; j_call: TRBJ1-1; v_call: TRBV29-1; d_call: .
cdr3_aa: ASSFNPSYNEQF; j_call: TRBJ2-1; v_call: TRBV27; d_call: .
cdr3_aa: ASSSIERYNEQF; j_call: TRBJ2-1; v_call: TRBV6-2/TRBV6-3; d_call: .
cdr3_aa: ASSFPGVTETQY; j_call: TRBJ2-5; v_call: TRBV5-1; d_call: .
cdr3_aa: ASSLEGTVGQPQH; j_call: TRBJ1-5; v_call: TRBV5-6; d_call: TRBD1
cdr3_aa: ASSSGDHNEKLF; j_call: TRBJ1-4; v_call: TRBV5-1; d_call: .